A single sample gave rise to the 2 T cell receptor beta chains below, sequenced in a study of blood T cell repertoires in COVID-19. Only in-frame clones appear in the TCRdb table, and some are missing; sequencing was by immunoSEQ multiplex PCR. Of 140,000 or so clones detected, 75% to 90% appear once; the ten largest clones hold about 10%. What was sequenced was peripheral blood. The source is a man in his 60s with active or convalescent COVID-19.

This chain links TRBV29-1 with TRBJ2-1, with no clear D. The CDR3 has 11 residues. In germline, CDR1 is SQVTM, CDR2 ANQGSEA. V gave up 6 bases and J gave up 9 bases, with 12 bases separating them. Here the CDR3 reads CSVSSSSEQFF. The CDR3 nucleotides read TGCAGCGTGAGTAGTAGCAGTGAGCAGTTCTTC.

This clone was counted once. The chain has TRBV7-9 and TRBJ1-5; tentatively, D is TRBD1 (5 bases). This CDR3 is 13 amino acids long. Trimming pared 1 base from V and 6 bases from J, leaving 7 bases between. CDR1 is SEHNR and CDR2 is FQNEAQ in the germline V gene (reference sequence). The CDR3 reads CASSLEGFQPQHF. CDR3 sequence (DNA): TGTGCCAGCAGCTTAGAGGGGTTTCAGCCCCAGCATTTT.